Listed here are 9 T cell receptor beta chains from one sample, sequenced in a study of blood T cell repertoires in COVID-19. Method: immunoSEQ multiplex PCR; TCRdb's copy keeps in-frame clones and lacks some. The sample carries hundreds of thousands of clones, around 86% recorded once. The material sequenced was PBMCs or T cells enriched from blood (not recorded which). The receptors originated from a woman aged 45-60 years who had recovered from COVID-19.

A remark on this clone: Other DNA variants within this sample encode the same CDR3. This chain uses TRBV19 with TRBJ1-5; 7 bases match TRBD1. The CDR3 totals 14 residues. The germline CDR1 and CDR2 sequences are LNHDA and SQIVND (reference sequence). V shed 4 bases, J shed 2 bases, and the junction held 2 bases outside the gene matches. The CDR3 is CASSTGQGNQPQHF. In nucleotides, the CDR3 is TGTGCCAGTAGTACCGGACAGGGCAATCAGCCCCAGCATTTT. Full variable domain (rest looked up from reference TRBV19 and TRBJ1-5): DGGITQSPKYLFRKEGQNVTLSCEQNLNHDAMYWYRQDPGQGLRLIYYSQIVNDFQKGDIAEGYSVSREKKESFPLTVTSAQKNPTAFYLCASSTGQGNQPQHFGDGTRLSIL.

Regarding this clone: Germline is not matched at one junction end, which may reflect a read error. The CDR3 sequence: CASSPSGGSQETQYF. The DNA of the CDR3 is TGTGCTAGCAGCCCCTCAGGAGGATCCCAAGAGACCCAGTACTTC. The chain couples TRBV7-7 to TRBJ2-5; perhaps TRBD2 as D (5 bases). The CDR3 extends over 15 amino acids. Germline-derived CDR1 and CDR2 are SSHAT and FNYEAQ (reference sequence).

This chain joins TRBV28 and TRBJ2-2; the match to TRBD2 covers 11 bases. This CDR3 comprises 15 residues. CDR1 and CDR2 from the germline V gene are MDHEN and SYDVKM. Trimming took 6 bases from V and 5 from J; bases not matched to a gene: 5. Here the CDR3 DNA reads TGTGCCAGCAGCCCTAGCGGGAGGCCAACCGGGGAGCTGTTTTTT. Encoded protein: CASSPSGRPTGELFF.

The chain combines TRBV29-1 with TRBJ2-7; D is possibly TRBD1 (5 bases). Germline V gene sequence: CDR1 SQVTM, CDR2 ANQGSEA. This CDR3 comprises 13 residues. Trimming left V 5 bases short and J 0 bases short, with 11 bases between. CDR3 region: CSVLTTDSYEQYF. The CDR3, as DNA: TGCAGCGTTCTAACGACAGACTCCTACGAGCAGTACTTC.

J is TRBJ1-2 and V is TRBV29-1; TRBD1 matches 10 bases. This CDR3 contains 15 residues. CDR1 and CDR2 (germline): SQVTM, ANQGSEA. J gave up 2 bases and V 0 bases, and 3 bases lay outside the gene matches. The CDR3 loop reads CSVEDLTGGNYGYTF. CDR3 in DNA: TGCAGCGTTGAAGATCTGACAGGGGGCAACTATGGCTACACCTTC.

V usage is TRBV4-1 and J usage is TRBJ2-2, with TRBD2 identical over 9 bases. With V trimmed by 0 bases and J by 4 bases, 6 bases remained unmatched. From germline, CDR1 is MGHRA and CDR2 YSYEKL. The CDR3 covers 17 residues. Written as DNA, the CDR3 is TGCGCCAGCAGCCAAGAAGGACTAGCGAGTTCCACCGGGGAGCTGTTTTTT. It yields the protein CASSQEGLASSTGELFF.

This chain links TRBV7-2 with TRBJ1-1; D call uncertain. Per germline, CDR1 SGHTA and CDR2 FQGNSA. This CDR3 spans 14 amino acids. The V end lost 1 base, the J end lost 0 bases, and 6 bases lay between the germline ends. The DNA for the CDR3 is TGTGCCAGCAGCTTAGGTTCCTTGAACACTGAAGCTTTCTTT. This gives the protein CASSLGSLNTEAFF.

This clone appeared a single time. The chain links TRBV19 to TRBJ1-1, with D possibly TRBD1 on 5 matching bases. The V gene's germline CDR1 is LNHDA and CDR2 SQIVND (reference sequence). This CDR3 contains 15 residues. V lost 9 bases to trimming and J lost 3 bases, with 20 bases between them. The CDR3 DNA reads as TGTGCCAGCACCCAAGGAGGGGCCTGGGACACTGAAGCTTTCTTT. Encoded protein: CASTQGGAWDTEAFF.

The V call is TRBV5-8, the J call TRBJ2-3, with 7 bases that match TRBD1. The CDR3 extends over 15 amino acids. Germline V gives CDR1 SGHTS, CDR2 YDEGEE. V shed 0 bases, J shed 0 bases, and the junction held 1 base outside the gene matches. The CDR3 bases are TGTGCCAGCAGCTTGGGGGACAGCAGCACAGATACGCAGTATTTT. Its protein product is CASSLGDSSTDTQYF.